This entry concerns a single T cell receptor beta chain. One end of the junction varies from germline; a read error may be responsible. This record comes from a study of blood T cell repertoires in COVID-19. Study details: The origin of the acute and convalescent COVID-19 samples was the United States, Italy and Spain. T cells, B-cell-depleted T cells, or PBMCs provided the cDNA or gDNA that served as material.

Everyone who took part was roughly 18 to 89 years old, and they came from 20 to 25 US areas. Germline lookup yields CDR1 SGDLS and CDR2 YYNGEE. The CDR3 is made up of 16 amino acids. As handled by the study authors: For nucleated cells, counts were estimated from reference gene primer amplification. Sequencing used immunoSEQ multiplex PCR; TCRdb keeps in-frame clones, though not all of them. For V, J and clone size, that table is used; D and trimming come from the DNA. Among fewer than 300,000 clones listed, approximately 89% were seen once. Sequencing input: PBMCs or T cells enriched from blood (not recorded which). This receptor was obtained from a woman aged 40 to 49 with acute COVID-19. V gene TRBV9 combines with J gene TRBJ1-3; 7 bases align to TRBD1. The CDR3 DNA reads TGTGCCAGCAGCGTAGAGTGGGACAGCCACGGAAACGCCATATATTTT. Amino acids: CASSVEWDSHGNAIYF.